This T cell receptor beta chain was found in a study of T-cell reconstitution after alpha-beta-depleted transplantation in children. The library targeted TCRbeta and was prepared with unique molecular identifiers. One entry per CDR3 protein results from TCRdb running MiXCR on the PCR reads. This table has around 680,000 distinct CDR3 sequences, around 17% appearing once. This clonotype was counted many times. The germline V gene encodes CDR1 SQVTM and CDR2 ANQGSEA. The ends were cut back, 3 bases at V and 3 bases at J, with 12 bases in the middle. The CDR3 runs to 14 residues. Sequenced material: PBMCs from the stem cell graft donor, taken from the stem cell graft. The V call is TRBV29-1, the J call TRBJ2-1; perhaps TRBD2 as D (7 bases). This clonotype originated in a human donor who donated a stem cell graft to a child with acute myeloid leukemia. CDR3 in DNA: TGCAGCGTTGAGGGGCGGGGGCTCTACAATGAGCAGTTCTTC. Encoded protein: CSVEGRGLYNEQFF.